A selection of T cell receptor beta chains follows, all from one sample in a study of blood T cells in healthy people across ages. TCRdb processed the 5' RACE reads anew with MiXCR; each CDR3 protein has one entry. The data show about 1.5 million distinct CDR3 sequences, about 45% seen once. Sequencing input: blood. Receptor source: a woman aged 18-29 years in good health. Each CDR3 is given with its conserved first and last residue. The D gene is left open where the match is weak. Clone size is not always given. Where it is, it says once, few, many or a class for expanded clones.

v_gene,d_gene,j_gene,abundance,CDR3nt,CDR3aa
TRBV12-3/TRBV12-4,-,TRBJ1-1,-,TGTGCCAGCAGGTCCGGCAGGGTGGCGATGAACACTGAAGCTTTCTTT,CASRSGRVAMNTEAFF
TRBV20-1,TRBD1,TRBJ1-2,once,TGCAGTGCTAGAACAGAGGGGGCCTATGGCTACACCTTC,CSARTEGAYGYTF
TRBV9,TRBD1,TRBJ2-4,few,TGTGCCAGCAGCCCCCGGCTTGGACAGGGGAAAAACACTCAGTACTTC,CASSPRLGQGKNTQYF
TRBV28,-,TRBJ2-7,-,TGTGCCAGCAGTTTAGGTTTGGGGGAAAACTCCTACGAGCAGTACTTC,CASSLGLGENSYEQYF
TRBV9,-,TRBJ2-5,-,TGTGCCAGCAGCCCCCGGACAGCAGGGGAGACCCAGTACTTC,CASSPRTAGETQYF
TRBV6-5,-,TRBJ1-3,-,TGTGCCAGCAGTTCAGACAGGAGCTCTGGAAACACCATATATTTT,CASSSDRSSGNTIYF
TRBV7-9,-,TRBJ1-1,few,TGTGCCAACCATTTACACAAGGGTGGTGAAGCTTTCTTT,CANHLHKGGEAFF
TRBV7-9,-,TRBJ2-7,-,TGTGCCAGCAGCTTATGGTTGTCCGAGCAGTACTTC,CASSLWLSEQYF
TRBV20-1,TRBD2,TRBJ2-4,-,TGCAGTGCTAGGATGAGGGCTAGCGGGGACATTCAGTACTTC,CSARMRASGDIQYF
TRBV5-1,TRBD1,TRBJ1-1,-,TGCGCCAGCAGCACCGCGTGGACAGGGAACACTGAAGCTTTCTTT,CASSTAWTGNTEAFF
TRBV5-6,TRBD2,TRBJ2-7,few,TGTGCCAGTAGCTTGGAACTAGCGGGAGGTAATGAGCAGTACTTC,CASSLELAGGNEQYF
TRBV7-9,-,TRBJ2-7,-,TGTGCCAGCAACCTACTGCTCCCAGGGGTCTCCTACGAGCAGTACTTC,CASNLLLPGVSYEQYF
TRBV7-9,-,TRBJ1-1,-,TGTGCCAGCAGCTTAGGATGCATACCGAACACTGAAGCTTTCTTT,CASSLGCIPNTEAFF
TRBV6-7,TRBD1,TRBJ1-2,many,TGTGCCAGACAGGGGGCTCGGGGCTACACCTTC,CARQGARGYTF
TRBV12-3/TRBV12-4,-,TRBJ1-2,few,TGTGCCAGCAGTCCCCTGGCGGGGGGGGATGGCTACACCTTC,CASSPLAGGDGYTF
TRBV9,-,TRBJ2-3,few,TGTGCCAGCAGCCCTGCCCCTAGCACAGATACGCAGTATTTT,CASSPAPSTDTQYF
TRBV2,-,TRBJ1-2,few,TGTGCCAGCAGTCGGGACGTTAACTATGGCTACACCTTC,CASSRDVNYGYTF
TRBV12-3/TRBV12-4,-,TRBJ2-7,-,TGTGCCAGCAGATCCCGGGCCTCAAAGGAGCAGTACTTC,CASRSRASKEQYF
TRBV2,-,TRBJ2-5,-,TGTGCCAGCAAGAGGGCCTTTCAAGAGACCCAGTACTTC,CASKRAFQETQYF
TRBV30,-,TRBJ2-1,-,TGTGCCTGGAGCGTCACGTACAATGAGCAGTTCTTC,CAWSVTYNEQFF
TRBV28,-,TRBJ1-2,-,TGTGCCAGCAGTCCACAACCGGGACCCACCGAGGGCTACACCTTC,CASSPQPGPTEGYTF
TRBV6-5,-,TRBJ2-3,-,TGTGCCAGCAGTTACTATGGTAGCACAGATACGCAGTATTTT,CASSYYGSTDTQYF
TRBV5-4,-,TRBJ2-3,-,TGTGCCAGCAGCCGGCGGACCACCCGCGCCGATACGCAGTATTTT,CASSRRTTRADTQYF
TRBV4-3,TRBD1,TRBJ2-1,-,TGCACCAGCAGCCAAGATGGGGGACAGTACAATGAGCAGTTCTTC,CTSSQDGGQYNEQFF
TRBV12-3/TRBV12-4,-,TRBJ1-1,many,TGTGCCAGCAGTTTAAGGGGGAACACTGAAGCTTTCTTT,CASSLRGNTEAFF
TRBV4-3,TRBD1,TRBJ1-2,-,TGCGCCAGCAGCCAAGCGACAGGGTTCGATGGCTACACCTTC,CASSQATGFDGYTF
TRBV20-1,-,TRBJ1-1,-,TGCAGAGGGACGGGGGACACTGAAGCTTTCTTT,CRGTGDTEAFF
TRBV2,-,TRBJ2-4,few,TGTGCCAGCACTGGCCAGCTAGCCAAAAACATTCAGTACTTC,CASTGQLAKNIQYF
TRBV29-1,-,TRBJ1-1,-,TGCAGCGTTGAAGTGGGGACTGAAGCTTTCTTT,CSVEVGTEAFF
TRBV12-3/TRBV12-4,-,TRBJ2-7,many,TGTGCCAGCAGTTTAGGCTCTGGGACCTACGAGCAGTACTTC,CASSLGSGTYEQYF
TRBV7-2,-,TRBJ2-5,-,TGTGCCAGCAGCTTCCCAGGGGTTACTGAGCAGTACTTC,CASSFPGVTEQYF
TRBV27,TRBD1,TRBJ1-2,few,TGTGCCAGCAGACGGACAGGGCCTAACTATGGCTACACCTTC,CASRRTGPNYGYTF
TRBV7-9,-,TRBJ2-7,few,TGTGCCAGCAGCTTAGCCGTAGGAGAATCCTACGAGCAGTACTTC,CASSLAVGESYEQYF
TRBV28,-,TRBJ2-2,-,TGTGCCAGCAGTTTGGGCGACAGGGACTCCACCGGGGAGCTGTTTTTT,CASSLGDRDSTGELFF
TRBV21-1,-,TRBJ2-3,-,TGTGCCAGCAGCGGGGGGGCGGCCGCCCCTGGCACAGATACGCAGTATTTT,CASSGGAAAPGTDTQYF
TRBV6-1,-,TRBJ1-6,-,TGTGCCAGCAGTGAAGTCGGGACCGACGCATATTCACCCCTCCACTTT,CASSEVGTDAYSPLHF
TRBV20-1,-,TRBJ2-2,few,TGCAGTGCTTTTGGTGCAGGCGGGGAGCTGTTTTTT,CSAFGAGGELFF
TRBV24-1,TRBD1,TRBJ2-1,-,TGTGCCACCAGTGACACCGGGACAGGAGCCAATGAGCAGTTCTTC,CATSDTGTGANEQFF
TRBV4-1,-,TRBJ1-4,-,TGCGCCAGCAGCCCTAATCGGGGAGGGTATGAAAAACTGTTTTTT,CASSPNRGGYEKLFF
TRBV12-3/TRBV12-4,-,TRBJ2-2,few,TGTGCCAGTCGAGTGCGGGGTCCGCGTAACGCCGGGGAGCTGTTTTTT,CASRVRGPRNAGELFF
TRBV7-2,TRBD1,TRBJ1-2,many,TGTGCCAGCAGCCTAGGACAGGGGGAATATGGCTACACCTTC,CASSLGQGEYGYTF
TRBV9,TRBD2,TRBJ2-3,-,TGTGCCAGCAGTGCTAGCGGGGGCCCGTCAGATACGCAGTATTTT,CASSASGGPSDTQYF
TRBV5-1,-,TRBJ2-5,-,TGCGCCAGCAGCTCCAGGGGTTTTGGGACCCAGTACTTC,CASSSRGFGTQYF
TRBV12-3/TRBV12-4,-,TRBJ2-5,few,TGTGCCAGCAGTTTGCAGGTGGAGACCCAGTACTTC,CASSLQVETQYF
TRBV12-3/TRBV12-4,-,TRBJ1-5,few,TGTGCCAGCAACACCTTAGCAGGTCAGCCCCAGCATTTT,CASNTLAGQPQHF
TRBV10-3,TRBD1,TRBJ2-3,-,TGTGCCATCAGGGGACAGGGGGAAGATACGCAGTATTTT,CAIRGQGEDTQYF
TRBV20-1,-,TRBJ2-3,-,TGCAGTGCTAGGCGGACCACTAGCACAGATACGCAGTATTTT,CSARRTTSTDTQYF
TRBV7-9,-,TRBJ1-2,-,TGTGCCAGCAGCTTAGAATCGCGGAACTATGGCTACACCTTC,CASSLESRNYGYTF
TRBV4-3,-,TRBJ2-7,-,TGCGCCAGCAGCCAACAAGTGGACCCGGGAGAAGGTCCCTACGAGCAGTACTTC,CASSQQVDPGEGPYEQYF
TRBV6-1,-,TRBJ2-7,-,TGTGCCAGCAGTGAAGTAGATGCAGGAGCTTACGAGCAGTACTTC,CASSEVDAGAYEQYF
TRBV7-9,-,TRBJ2-3,-,TGTGCCAGCAGCTTAGAAGGGAACACAGATACGCAGTATTTT,CASSLEGNTDTQYF
TRBV28,TRBD2,TRBJ2-3,few,TGTGCCAGCCGTAGCGGGAGGAGGGGCGCAGATACGCAGTATTTT,CASRSGRRGADTQYF
TRBV11-1,TRBD2,TRBJ2-3,-,TGTGCCAGCAGCGGGGGACTAGCGGTCCAAGATACGCAGTATTTT,CASSGGLAVQDTQYF
TRBV10-3,-,TRBJ1-1,many,TGTGCCATCAGTGACCGGGGTAACACTGAAGCTTTCTTT,CAISDRGNTEAFF
TRBV4-3,-,TRBJ2-1,-,TGCGCCAGCAGCCGTGACGGGAAAGGTGGTGAGCAGTTCTTC,CASSRDGKGGEQFF